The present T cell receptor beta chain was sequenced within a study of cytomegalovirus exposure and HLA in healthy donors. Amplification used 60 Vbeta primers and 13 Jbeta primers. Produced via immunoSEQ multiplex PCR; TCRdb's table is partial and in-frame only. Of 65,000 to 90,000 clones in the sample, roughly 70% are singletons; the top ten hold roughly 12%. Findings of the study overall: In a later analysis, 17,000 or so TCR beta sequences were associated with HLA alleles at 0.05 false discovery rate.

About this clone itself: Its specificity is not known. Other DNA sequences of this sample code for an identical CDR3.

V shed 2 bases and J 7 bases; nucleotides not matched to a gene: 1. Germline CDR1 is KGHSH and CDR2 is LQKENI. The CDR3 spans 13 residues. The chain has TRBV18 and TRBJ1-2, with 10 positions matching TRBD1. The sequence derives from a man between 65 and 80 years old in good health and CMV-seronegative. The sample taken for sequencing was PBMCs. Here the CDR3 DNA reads TGTGCCAGCTCACCAGACAGGGGGCTTGGCTACACCTTC. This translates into CASSPDRGLGYTF.